Listed below are T cell receptor beta chains from one sample, sequenced in a study of read filtering for tumor transcriptome and immune sequencing. TCRdb used MiXCR to reprocess the reads, holding one entry per CDR3 protein. Of more than 30,000 distinct CDR3 sequences in the sample, about 15% were seen once. Sequenced sample: a population of CD138-negative cells sorted from bone marrow. Source of these receptors: a donor at least 40 years old with multiple myeloma. CDR3s include the opening cysteine and the closing phenylalanine or tryptophan.

j_gene: TRBJ1-5; v_gene: TRBV7-9; CDR3aa: CASSLGQGALQPQHF
j_gene: TRBJ2-5; v_gene: TRBV6-6; CDR3aa: CASSYGRGPETQYF
j_gene: TRBJ2-2; v_gene: TRBV6-6; CDR3aa: CASSYALAGGLGGELFF
j_gene: TRBJ1-1; v_gene: TRBV20-1; CDR3aa: CSATGSQGAQSEAFF
j_gene: TRBJ2-3; v_gene: TRBV2; CDR3aa: CAARGVILTDTQYF
j_gene: TRBJ2-3; v_gene: TRBV20-1; CDR3aa: CSARGGSFTDTQYF
j_gene: TRBJ1-5; v_gene: TRBV9; CDR3aa: CASSRTSGEGNQPQHF
j_gene: TRBJ1-2; v_gene: TRBV5-1; CDR3aa: CASSWDRGSYGYTF
j_gene: TRBJ2-5; v_gene: TRBV2; CDR3aa: CASSESETQYF
j_gene: TRBJ2-1; v_gene: TRBV10-3; CDR3aa: CAISDYPSGNNEQFF
j_gene: TRBJ1-2; v_gene: TRBV4-1; CDR3aa: CASSQIPGFNYGYTF
j_gene: TRBJ2-3; v_gene: TRBV10-2; CDR3aa: CASSTLAAFTDTQYF
j_gene: TRBJ2-3; v_gene: TRBV20-1; CDR3aa: CSARGRGGQRGDTQYF
j_gene: TRBJ2-3; v_gene: TRBV7-8; CDR3aa: CASSLGTSGGAGDTQYF
j_gene: TRBJ2-1; v_gene: TRBV6-2/TRBV6-3; CDR3aa: CASSYDRGKILNERFF
j_gene: TRBJ2-1; v_gene: TRBV12-3/TRBV12-4; CDR3aa: CASRGGLAGNEQFF
j_gene: TRBJ2-3; v_gene: TRBV11-2; CDR3aa: CASSILVDTQYF
j_gene: TRBJ1-3; v_gene: TRBV10-3; CDR3aa: CAISDRSGGGNTIYF
j_gene: TRBJ2-1; v_gene: TRBV29-1; CDR3aa: CSVEGGRGISEQFF
j_gene: TRBJ2-3; v_gene: TRBV20-1; CDR3aa: CSARGGRTDTQYF
j_gene: TRBJ2-7; v_gene: TRBV10-2; CDR3aa: CVSSDRGIITYERYF
j_gene: TRBJ2-1; v_gene: TRBV28; CDR3aa: CASSLGGTPKNEQFF
j_gene: TRBJ2-1; v_gene: TRBV7-2; CDR3aa: CASSLGTSGGPEFF
j_gene: TRBJ1-5; v_gene: TRBV4-1; CDR3aa: CASSQDPLGALNQPQHF
j_gene: TRBJ2-7; v_gene: TRBV20-1; CDR3aa: CSARDGGLAGGGEQYF
j_gene: TRBJ1-5; v_gene: TRBV4-3; CDR3aa: CASSQDWGGQPQHF
j_gene: TRBJ1-6; v_gene: TRBV5-1; CDR3aa: CASSAELNNSPLHF
j_gene: TRBJ1-2; v_gene: TRBV4-1; CDR3aa: CASSQETDPYGYTF
j_gene: TRBJ2-6; v_gene: TRBV5-5; CDR3aa: CASRLAGGSGANVQAF
j_gene: TRBJ1-5; v_gene: TRBV6-2/TRBV6-3; CDR3aa: CASRYRGNQPQHF
j_gene: TRBJ2-5; v_gene: TRBV7-3; CDR3aa: CASSSGPGGTQYF
j_gene: TRBJ2-7; v_gene: TRBV6-6; CDR3aa: CASSYLDSPSYEQYF
j_gene: TRBJ1-2; v_gene: TRBV20-1; CDR3aa: CSANRDKYYGYTF
j_gene: TRBJ2-2; v_gene: TRBV2; CDR3aa: CASSPGTGATGELFF
j_gene: TRBJ1-5; v_gene: TRBV7-8; CDR3aa: CASSLEGAQHF
j_gene: TRBJ2-7; v_gene: TRBV30; CDR3aa: CAWSNSGGYEQYF
j_gene: TRBJ1-5; v_gene: TRBV28; CDR3aa: CASSLSGTPNQPQHF
j_gene: TRBJ1-1; v_gene: TRBV18; CDR3aa: CASSPWLGQLNTEAFF
j_gene: TRBJ2-7; v_gene: TRBV18; CDR3aa: CASSRTGVSYEQYF
j_gene: TRBJ2-5; v_gene: TRBV6-1; CDR3aa: CASSEEGIETQYF